This T cell receptor (beta chain) is from a study of cytomegalovirus exposure and HLA in healthy donors. Across the whole study: The roughly 110 validation repertoires were reported in a later analysis to have been generated on the same platform as the 666 first-cohort repertoires.

This clone was recorded once. Its antigen is still unknown. The trim removed 3 bases at V and 1 base at J, leaving 8 bases unmatched. The CDR3 has 16 residues. Germline assignment: CDR1 KGHSH and CDR2 LQKENI. TCRdb's table, derived via immunoSEQ multiplex PCR, lists solely in-frame clones and lacks some. This table holds about 74,000 clones, 94% found once. The study's findings and limits: Investigators reported approximately 150 TCR beta chains as tied to cytomegalovirus.

The clonotype was recovered from a man between 18 and 29 years old in good health and CMV-seropositive. This chain joins TRBV18 and TRBJ2-5; 7 positions match TRBD2. Sequencing input: PBMCs. The CDR3 sequence is CASSPTQRESQETQYF. CDR3 nucleotides: TGTGCCAGCTCACCTACTCAGCGGGAAAGCCAAGAGACCCAGTACTTC. The entire variable domain, with the rest obtained from reference TRBV18 and TRBJ2-5, is as follows: NAGVMQNPRHLVRRRGQEARLRCSPMKGHSHVYWYRQLPEEGLKFMVYLQKENIIDESGMPKERFSAEFPKEGPSILRIQQVVRGDSAAYFCASSPTQRESQETQYFGPGTRLLVL.